One and the same sample provided the 23 T cell receptor beta chains below, sequenced in a study of shared clonotypes between healthy human individuals. The table came from immunoSEQ multiplex PCR; TCRdb's copy has only in-frame clones and leaves some out. The data hold around 2.3 million clones, with 95% observed a single time. Sequenced sample: naive CD4+ T cells sorted from blood. Regarding subset: CD45RA+ positively selected. Every receptor here comes from a man aged 18-30 years in good health.

About this clone: Distinct nucleotide sequences in the sample also encode this CDR3. The rearrangement uses TRBV2 and TRBJ1-1; D unresolved. Germline values: CDR1 SNHLY, CDR2 FYNNEI. V was cut by 5 bases and J by 1 base, with 8 bases left in between. CDR3 length: 13 residues. The CDR3 protein is CASSTRENTEAFF. The CDR3 DNA is TGTGCCAGCAGTACCCGGGAGAACACTGAAGCTTTCTTT.

The rearrangement uses TRBV4-1 and TRBJ2-2, with 7 bases that match TRBD1. Looked up from germline, CDR1 is MGHRA and CDR2 is YSYEKL. The CDR3 is made up of 16 amino acids. V trimming: 1 base; J trimming: 4 bases; junction bases outside the gene matches: 6. CDR3: CASSQAPGTATGELFF. The CDR3 nucleotides read TGCGCCAGCAGCCAAGCCCCCGGGACAGCCACCGGGGAGCTGTTTTTT.

The chain links TRBV21-1 to TRBJ1-5; the table's D call, TRBD1, was not checked against the DNA. TRBV21-1 represents a pseudogene. The CDR3 is made up of 15 amino acids. CDR3 nucleotides: TGTGCCAGCAGCAAAGGGGGACAGGGTGATCAGCCCCAGCATTTT. Its translation: CASSKGGQGDQPQHF.

The chain combines TRBV18 with TRBJ2-6; D remains ambiguous. The CDR3 runs 16 residues. Trimming removed 3 bases at V and 2 bases at J, with 11 bases between. The V gene's germline CDR1 is KGHSH and CDR2 LQKENI. The CDR3 DNA sequence: TGTGCCAGCTCACCTCCCGGCCTAACTGGGGCCAACGTCCTGACTTTC. Its translation is CASSPPGLTGANVLTF.

This clone was recorded once. The chain carries TRBV11-2 and TRBJ2-3, with D hard to call. V dropped 5 bases and J dropped 4 bases, with 13 bases sitting between them. This CDR3 is 14 amino acids long. The V gene's germline CDR1 is SGHAT and CDR2 FQNNGV. This CDR3 is CASSPASRPDTQYF. The CDR3 region has the DNA TGTGCCAGCAGCCCCGCGTCGCGCCCAGATACGCAGTATTTT.

The J gene is TRBJ2-1, the V gene TRBV4-1; maybe TRBD2 (5 bases). Germline loops: CDR1 MGHRA, CDR2 YSYEKL. There are 17 residues in the CDR3. Trimming cost V 1 base and J 3 bases, with 16 bases left between them. The CDR3 loop reads CASSQGASTTNYNEQFF. The CDR3 nucleotides are TGCGCCAGCAGCCAAGGGGCTTCGACTACGAACTACAATGAGCAGTTCTTC.

The J gene is TRBJ1-3, the V gene TRBV4-2; D is uncertain. Trimming removed 5 bases at V and 4 bases at J, with 15 bases between. The CDR3 is 15 amino acids. Germline loops: CDR1 LGHNA, CDR2 YNFKEQ. Here the CDR3 reads CASSVEGSEGNTIYF. CDR3 sequence (DNA): TGTGCCAGCAGCGTTGAAGGGTCGGAAGGAAACACCATATATTTT.

The chain joins TRBV30 to TRBJ1-2; 8 positions match TRBD1. Germline values: CDR1 GTSNPN, CDR2 SVGIG (reference sequence). Germline trimming cut 1 base from V and 4 bases from J; bases unmatched to any gene: 14. This CDR3 has 17 amino acids. The DNA of the CDR3 is TGTGCCTGGAGTGAAAAAAGGACAGGGAAAGTCGTCTATGGCTACACCTTC. This translates into CAWSEKRTGKVVYGYTF. The entire variable domain, with the rest obtained from reference TRBV30 and TRBJ1-2, is as follows: SQTIHQWPATLVQPVGSPLSLECTVEGTSNPNLYWYRQAAGRGLQLLFYSVGIGQISSEVPQNLSASRPQDRQFILSSKKLLLSDSGFYLCAWSEKRTGKVVYGYTFGSGTRLTVV.

This clone was detected once. This chain joins TRBV4-2 and TRBJ2-5, with 10 bases matching TRBD2. The CDR3 totals 18 residues. CDR1 is LGHNA and CDR2 is YNFKEQ in the germline V gene. The V gene end was trimmed by 0 bases and the J gene end by 2 bases; junction bases not matched to a gene: 9. The DNA of the CDR3 is TGTGCCAGCAGCCAAGAAGGCAACAGCGGGGGGGTGCAAGAGACCCAGTACTTC. Residues: CASSQEGNSGGVQETQYF.

On this clone: Other nucleotide sequences in the sample specify the same CDR3. The genes are TRBV7-3 and TRBJ2-3; 10 positions match TRBD2. There are 15 residues in the CDR3. Germline CDR1 reads SGHTA; CDR2 reads FQGTGA. V dropped 2 bases and J dropped 3; count of bases not matched to a gene: 2. This CDR3 reads CASSLASGGTDTQYF. CDR3 coding DNA: TGTGCCAGCAGCTTAGCTAGCGGGGGAACAGATACGCAGTATTTT.

The chain is built from TRBV6-5 and TRBJ1-5; 7 nucleotides line up with TRBD1. The CDR3 runs to 15 residues. V shed 4 bases, J shed 5 bases, and the junction held 8 bases outside the gene matches. The germline gives CDR1 MNHEY, CDR2 SVGAGI. The CDR3 DNA reads TGTGCCAGCAGTTCCTCCGGGACAGCATATCAGCCCCAGCATTTT. Its protein is CASSSSGTAYQPQHF.

The rearrangement links TRBV28 to TRBJ2-7, with D unresolved. The CDR3 spans 12 residues. The germline V and J ends were trimmed by 2 bases and 2 bases, with 4 bases remaining between them. The germline V gene has CDR1 MDHEN and CDR2 SYDVKM. The CDR3 DNA reads TGTGCCAGCAGTTTAGACACCTACGAGCAGTACTTC. This encodes CASSLDTYEQYF.

The chain has TRBV18 and TRBJ1-2; D remains unclear. Trimming left V 2 bases short and J 8 bases short, with 12 bases between. This CDR3 has 13 amino acids. Germline values: CDR1 KGHSH, CDR2 LQKENI. DNA of the CDR3: TGTGCCAGCTCACCAAAGGATTTAGCGGGCTACACCTTC. Protein product: CASSPKDLAGYTF. Full variable domain (remainder filled in from reference TRBV18 and TRBJ1-2): NAGVMQNPRHLVRRRGQEARLRCSPMKGHSHVYWYRQLPEEGLKFMVYLQKENIIDESGMPKERFSAEFPKEGPSILRIQQVVRGDSAAYFCASSPKDLAGYTFGSGTRLTVV.

V is TRBV21-1 and J is TRBJ1-2; TRBD1, the table's D call, was not compared with the DNA. TRBV21-1 has pseudogene status. This CDR3 has 17 residues. DNA of the CDR3: TGTGCCAGCAGCAAAGTCGAGAGGGACAGGGTTTTCTATGGCTACACCTTC. This sequence encodes CASSKVERDRVFYGYTF.

The chain carries TRBV5-1 and TRBJ2-1; D remains unclear. The length of the CDR3 is 15 residues. The germline gives CDR1 SGHRS, CDR2 YFSETQ. Trimming removed 1 base from V and 0 bases from J, with 8 bases in between. The CDR3 nucleotides are TGCGCCAGCAGCTTGACTGAGTCCTCCTACAATGAGCAGTTCTTC. Translated, it gives CASSLTESSYNEQFF.

The chain employs TRBV14 and TRBJ2-7; TRBD2 agrees at 12 bases. This CDR3 contains 20 residues. CDR1 is SGHDN and CDR2 is FVKESK in the germline V gene. J gave up 2 bases and V 1 base, and 15 bases lay outside the gene matches. The CDR3: CASSQVLAGGPWNSPYEQYF. The CDR3 DNA reads as TGTGCCAGCAGCCAAGTCCTAGCGGGAGGGCCTTGGAACAGCCCCTACGAGCAGTACTTC.

The chain couples TRBV7-3 to TRBJ2-7; no firm D call. CDR1 is SGHTA and CDR2 is FQGTGA in the germline V gene. There are 14 residues in the CDR3. V shed 5 bases and J shed 4 bases, with 15 bases lying between them. The chain's CDR3 is CASSATPGAYEQYF. CDR3 in DNA: TGTGCCAGCAGCGCAACGCCAGGAGCGTACGAGCAGTACTTC.

The gene calls are TRBV6-6 and TRBJ2-7; 12 nucleotides match TRBD2. This CDR3 contains 15 residues. Trimming removed 5 bases from V and 6 bases from J; junction bases left unmatched: 8. Germline V gene data show CDR1 as MNHNY and CDR2 as SVGAGI (reference sequence). CDR3 sequence: CASSGRTSGTVEQYF. CDR3 nucleotides: TGTGCCAGCAGTGGTAGGACTAGCGGGACGGTCGAGCAGTACTTC.

The V gene is TRBV10-3, the J gene TRBJ2-7; D is perhaps TRBD2 (5 bases). CDR3 length: 13 residues. Trimming pared 4 bases from V and 2 bases from J, leaving 9 bases between. CDR1 is ENHRY, CDR2 SYGVKD, per germline. As DNA, the CDR3 is TGTGCCATCAGTGGGCGGGCCGCCTACGAGCAGTACTTC. Protein: CAISGRAAYEQYF.

The chain carries TRBV14 and TRBJ1-2, with D possibly TRBD1 on 5 matching bases. V was shortened by 4 bases and J by 7 bases, with 13 bases between the two germline ends. CDR1 and CDR2 from the germline V gene are SGHDN and FVKESK. The CDR3 consists of 13 residues. In DNA form, the CDR3 reads TGTGCCAGCAGCCGAGGAGGGGTAGGTGGCTACACCTTC. Its protein product is CASSRGGVGGYTF. The full variable domain, with the rest looked up from reference TRBV14 and TRBJ1-2, is EAGVTQFPSHSVIEKGQTVTLRCDPISGHDNLYWYRRVMGKEIKFLLHFVKESKQDESGMPNNRFLAERTGGTYSTLKVQPAELEDSGVYFCASSRGGVGGYTFGSGTRLTVV.

This chain connects TRBV6-5 to TRBJ1-4; no firm D call. CDR3 size: 13 residues. Germline lookup yields CDR1 MNHEY and CDR2 SVGAGI. Trimming pared 6 bases from V and 5 bases from J, leaving 10 bases between. For the CDR3, the DNA is TGTGCCAGCAGCTTTGGGGTGAATGAAAAACTGTTTTTT. Its protein product is CASSFGVNEKLFF.

CDR3 nucleotides: TGTGCCAGCAGTGCGGGATCACCCCTCCACTTT. Translation gives CASSAGSPLHF. V gene TRBV6-5 combines with J gene TRBJ1-6; D is unclear. CDR3 length: 11 residues. The germline V gene encodes CDR1 MNHEY and CDR2 SVGAGI. Trimming took off 5 bases at V and 10 bases at J, with 6 bases between the two ends.

The chain employs TRBV4-3 and TRBJ2-7, with D perhaps matching TRBD1 or TRBD2 (6 bases each). CDR1 and CDR2 from the germline V gene are LGHNA and YSLEER. Trimming removed 4 bases at V and 6 bases at J, with 13 bases between. The CDR3 extends over 13 amino acids. In DNA, the CDR3 is TGCGCCAGCAGCCGAGAACGGGGGCGCGAGCAGTACTTC. Protein product: CASSRERGREQYF.